This TCR beta chain was documented in a study of T cell changes during pregnancy in multiple sclerosis. Per the germline V gene, CDR1 is SGHRS and CDR2 is YFSETQ. The CDR3 spans 11 residues. The V and J ends lost 7 bases and 7 bases respectively, with 9 bases between them. Method: immunoSEQ multiplex PCR; TCRdb's copy keeps in-frame clones and lacks some. The repertoire holds 50,000 or so clones, with 80% to 95% as singletons. This TCR came from a female donor with multiple sclerosis, enrolled in a pregnancy study. Sequencing was performed on CD8+ T cells from peripheral blood mononuclear cells, taken after pregnancy. The chain joins TRBV5-1 to TRBJ2-1; the D gene is possibly TRBD1 (5 bases). Written as DNA, the CDR3 is TGCGCCAGCTGGGGCAATAATGAGCAGTTCTTC. Encoded protein: CASWGNNEQFF.